The rows below give T cell receptor beta chains drawn from one sample of a study of T cells after somatic rescue of genetic block. Using immunoSEQ multiplex PCR, the repertoire was profiled, and TCRdb retains in-frame clones only, with some absent. The sample gives 7,300 or so clones, roughly four fifths of which show up once; about 26% is in the top ten. The source material was peripheral blood mononuclear cells (PBMCs). The receptor source for this set is a boy younger than 18. The CDR3 runs from the conserved cysteine through the conserved F or W. A D gene is named only where the DNA matches it firmly. Expanded clones get a size class; other rows say once, few or many, or leave the size out.

clone_size: -; d_call: -; cdr3_length: 14; v_call: TRBV4-2; j_call: TRBJ2-5; cdr3_aa: CASSQAEGDGTQYF; cdr3_nt: TGTGCCAGCAGCCAAGCCGAGGGGGACGGGACCCAGTACTTC
clone_size: -; d_call: TRBD1; cdr3_length: 15; v_call: TRBV5-1; j_call: TRBJ2-7; cdr3_aa: CASSVGQVSSYEQYF; cdr3_nt: TGCGCCAGCAGCGTCGGACAGGTGAGCTCCTACGAGCAGTACTTC
clone_size: -; d_call: TRBD2; cdr3_length: 16; v_call: TRBV7-2; j_call: TRBJ2-7; cdr3_aa: CASSPYIAGVYYEQYF; cdr3_nt: TGTGCCAGCAGCCCCTACATAGCGGGGGTCTACTACGAGCAGTACTTC
clone_size: -; d_call: -; cdr3_length: 14; v_call: TRBV25-1; j_call: TRBJ2-7; cdr3_aa: CASSEFKKGYEQYF; cdr3_nt: TGTGCCAGCAGTGAATTCAAAAAAGGGTACGAGCAGTACTTC
clone_size: -; d_call: -; cdr3_length: 14; v_call: TRBV10-3; j_call: TRBJ2-1; cdr3_aa: CATEDGSSYNEQFF; cdr3_nt: TGTGCCACCGAGGACGGGAGCTCCTACAATGAGCAGTTCTTC
clone_size: -; d_call: -; cdr3_length: 12; v_call: TRBV7-9; j_call: TRBJ2-7; cdr3_aa: CASSLSEDEQYF; cdr3_nt: TGTGCCAGCAGCTTGTCTGAGGACGAGCAGTACTTC
clone_size: -; d_call: TRBD1; cdr3_length: 14; v_call: TRBV27; j_call: TRBJ1-1; cdr3_aa: CASHLQGAGTEAFF; cdr3_nt: TGTGCCAGTCACCTCCAGGGGGCTGGCACTGAAGCTTTCTTT
clone_size: -; d_call: -; cdr3_length: 12; v_call: TRBV6-6; j_call: TRBJ2-1; cdr3_aa: CASSYVSNEQFF; cdr3_nt: TGTGCCAGCAGTTACGTTTCGAATGAGCAGTTCTTC
clone_size: -; d_call: -; cdr3_length: 15; v_call: TRBV5-1; j_call: TRBJ1-5; cdr3_aa: CASSLSPGSNQPQHF; cdr3_nt: TGCGCCAGCAGCTTAAGCCCCGGGTCCAATCAGCCCCAGCATTTT
clone_size: -; d_call: TRBD2; cdr3_length: 16; v_call: TRBV4-1; j_call: TRBJ2-5; cdr3_aa: CASSQGTIDLLETQYF; cdr3_nt: TGCGCCAGCAGCCAGGGGACTATAGACCTATTAGAGACCCAGTACTTC
clone_size: -; d_call: TRBD2; cdr3_length: 16; v_call: TRBV7-6; j_call: TRBJ2-1; cdr3_aa: CASSLGGLAGVYEQFF; cdr3_nt: TGTGCCAGCAGCTTAGGAGGACTAGCGGGGGTTTATGAGCAGTTCTTC
clone_size: -; d_call: -; cdr3_length: 12; v_call: TRBV11-2; j_call: TRBJ2-7; cdr3_aa: CASSLSTYEQYF; cdr3_nt: TGTGCCAGCAGCTTAAGCACCTACGAGCAGTACTTC
clone_size: -; d_call: TRBD1; cdr3_length: 14; v_call: TRBV4-1; j_call: TRBJ1-1; cdr3_aa: CASSQGTGATEAFF; cdr3_nt: TGCGCCAGCAGCCAAGGTACAGGGGCGACGGAGGCTTTCTTT
clone_size: -; d_call: TRBD2; cdr3_length: 19; v_call: TRBV28; j_call: TRBJ2-2; cdr3_aa: CASSLIPMISGIYTGELFF; cdr3_nt: TGTGCCAGCAGTTTAATACCCATGATAAGCGGGATCTACACCGGGGAGCTGTTTTTT
clone_size: -; d_call: TRBD2; cdr3_length: 15; v_call: TRBV7-9; j_call: TRBJ2-7; cdr3_aa: CASSSPGLAGREQYF; cdr3_nt: TGTGCCAGCAGCTCCCCGGGACTAGCGGGACGCGAGCAGTACTTC
clone_size: -; d_call: -; cdr3_length: 16; v_call: TRBV7-8; j_call: TRBJ1-3; cdr3_aa: CASSLGVGGSGNTIYF; cdr3_nt: TGTGCCAGCAGCTTAGGGGTCGGGGGCTCGGGAAACACCATATATTTT
clone_size: -; d_call: -; cdr3_length: 16; v_call: TRBV5-1; j_call: TRBJ1-2; cdr3_aa: CASSLEGQALSDGYTF; cdr3_nt: TGCGCCAGCAGCTTGGAAGGGCAGGCACTAAGCGATGGCTACACCTTC
clone_size: -; d_call: TRBD2; cdr3_length: 15; v_call: TRBV7-8; j_call: TRBJ2-1; cdr3_aa: CASSFLASGSNEQFF; cdr3_nt: TGTGCCAGCAGCTTTCTGGCTAGCGGGAGTAATGAGCAGTTCTTC
clone_size: -; d_call: TRBD1; cdr3_length: 15; v_call: TRBV2; j_call: TRBJ1-5; cdr3_aa: CASSGQGAGNQPQHF; cdr3_nt: TGTGCCAGCAGTGGCCAGGGGGCGGGCAATCAGCCCCAGCATTTT
clone_size: -; d_call: TRBD1; cdr3_length: 13; v_call: TRBV4-3; j_call: TRBJ2-7; cdr3_aa: CASSQLRGHEQYF; cdr3_nt: TGCGCCAGCAGCCAGCTCAGGGGGCACGAGCAGTACTTC
clone_size: -; d_call: TRBD2; cdr3_length: 15; v_call: TRBV19; j_call: TRBJ2-1; cdr3_aa: CASSTLAGPYNEQFF; cdr3_nt: TGTGCCAGTAGTACCCTAGCGGGACCTTACAATGAGCAGTTCTTC
clone_size: -; d_call: -; cdr3_length: 13; v_call: TRBV7-9; j_call: TRBJ2-7; cdr3_aa: CASSLLGLGEQYF; cdr3_nt: TGTGCCAGCAGCTTGTTGGGACTCGGCGAGCAGTACTTC
clone_size: -; d_call: -; cdr3_length: 14; v_call: TRBV28; j_call: TRBJ2-2; cdr3_aa: CASLQSSFTGELFF; cdr3_nt: TGTGCCAGCCTACAGAGTTCCTTTACCGGGGAGCTGTTTTTT
clone_size: -; d_call: TRBD2; cdr3_length: 16; v_call: TRBV28; j_call: TRBJ2-7; cdr3_aa: CASSSGTSGRANEQYF; cdr3_nt: TGTGCCAGCAGCTCCGGGACTAGCGGGAGGGCCAACGAGCAGTACTTC
clone_size: -; d_call: -; cdr3_length: 15; v_call: TRBV7-9; j_call: TRBJ1-1; cdr3_aa: CASSPGEGGTSPAFF; cdr3_nt: TGTGCCAGCAGCCCCGGAGAGGGGGGCACCAGCCCAGCTTTCTTT
clone_size: -; d_call: -; cdr3_length: 13; v_call: TRBV9; j_call: TRBJ1-1; cdr3_aa: CASSALENTEAFF; cdr3_nt: TGTGCCAGCAGCGCCCTGGAGAACACTGAAGCTTTCTTT
clone_size: -; d_call: -; cdr3_length: 11; v_call: TRBV29-1; j_call: TRBJ2-3; cdr3_aa: CSVDVLDTQYF; cdr3_nt: TGCAGCGTCGATGTTCTGGATACGCAGTATTTT
clone_size: few; d_call: TRBD1; cdr3_length: 15; v_call: TRBV6-5; j_call: TRBJ2-5; cdr3_aa: CASSPEPGQQETQYF; cdr3_nt: TGTGCCAGCAGCCCCGAGCCGGGACAGCAAGAGACCCAGTACTTC
clone_size: -; d_call: -; cdr3_length: 17; v_call: TRBV7-2; j_call: TRBJ2-6; cdr3_aa: CASSLIGTTSGANVLTF; cdr3_nt: TGTGCCAGCAGCTTAATAGGGACAACCTCTGGGGCCAACGTCCTGACTTTC
clone_size: -; d_call: -; cdr3_length: 13; v_call: TRBV10-2; j_call: TRBJ2-4; cdr3_aa: CASTVVAKNIQYF; cdr3_nt: TGCGCCAGCACAGTCGTAGCCAAAAACATTCAGTACTTC
clone_size: -; d_call: TRBD2; cdr3_length: 16; v_call: TRBV7-2; j_call: TRBJ2-1; cdr3_aa: CASSLVGLAGGNEQFF; cdr3_nt: TGTGCCAGCAGCTTAGTAGGGCTAGCGGGAGGGAATGAGCAGTTCTTC
clone_size: -; d_call: -; cdr3_length: 13; v_call: TRBV6-1; j_call: TRBJ2-2; cdr3_aa: CASRPSGTGELFF; cdr3_nt: TGTGCCAGCAGGCCTAGTGGTACCGGGGAGCTGTTTTTT
clone_size: few; d_call: TRBD2; cdr3_length: 18; v_call: TRBV7-8; j_call: TRBJ2-7; cdr3_aa: CASSLGESLTSGRYEQYF; cdr3_nt: TGTGCCAGCAGCTTAGGGGAGTCCCTGACTAGCGGCAGGTACGAGCAGTACTTC
clone_size: -; d_call: -; cdr3_length: 17; v_call: TRBV7-8; j_call: TRBJ1-2; cdr3_aa: CASSLNQLYGGNYGYTF; cdr3_nt: TGTGCCAGCAGCTTAAATCAGTTATACGGGGGAAACTATGGCTACACCTTC
clone_size: -; d_call: -; cdr3_length: 13; v_call: TRBV21-1; j_call: TRBJ1-2; cdr3_aa: CASSQDRSAGYTF; cdr3_nt: TGTGCCAGCAGCCAGGACAGGTCTGCGGGCTACACCTTC
clone_size: -; d_call: -; cdr3_length: 15; v_call: TRBV4-2; j_call: TRBJ2-3; cdr3_aa: CASSPIRGTTDTQYF; cdr3_nt: TGTGCCAGCAGCCCTATCCGGGGAACTACAGATACGCAGTATTTT
clone_size: -; d_call: -; cdr3_length: 16; v_call: TRBV18; j_call: TRBJ1-4; cdr3_aa: CASSPVSDTINEKLFF; cdr3_nt: TGTGCCAGCTCACCAGTCTCGGACACGATTAATGAAAAACTGTTTTTT
clone_size: once; d_call: TRBD1; cdr3_length: 13; v_call: TRBV10-3; j_call: TRBJ1-2; cdr3_aa: CAISEDRAVGYTF; cdr3_nt: TGTGCCATCAGTGAGGACAGGGCTGTTGGCTACACCTTC
clone_size: -; d_call: -; cdr3_length: 15; v_call: TRBV5-1; j_call: TRBJ2-3; cdr3_aa: CASSSPQGFTDTQYF; cdr3_nt: TGCGCCAGCAGCTCGCCCCAGGGGTTCACAGATACGCAGTATTTT
clone_size: -; d_call: TRBD1; cdr3_length: 14; v_call: TRBV18; j_call: TRBJ2-7; cdr3_aa: CASSDYGQGYEQYF; cdr3_nt: TGTGCCAGCTCAGATTACGGACAGGGCTACGAGCAGTACTTC
clone_size: -; d_call: TRBD2; cdr3_length: 17; v_call: TRBV4-1; j_call: TRBJ2-5; cdr3_aa: CASSQDGPSGGRETQYF; cdr3_nt: TGCGCCAGCAGCCAAGATGGTCCTAGCGGGGGCAGAGAGACCCAGTACTTC
clone_size: few; d_call: -; cdr3_length: 13; v_call: TRBV7-9; j_call: TRBJ2-7; cdr3_aa: CASSLVAGYEQYF; cdr3_nt: TGTGCCAGCAGCTTGGTGGCGGGATACGAGCAGTACTTC
clone_size: -; d_call: -; cdr3_length: 15; v_call: TRBV11-2; j_call: TRBJ1-2; cdr3_aa: CASSLEVQTNYGYTF; cdr3_nt: TGTGCCAGCAGCTTAGAGGTACAAACTAACTATGGCTACACCTTC
clone_size: -; d_call: -; cdr3_length: 16; v_call: TRBV18; j_call: TRBJ2-3; cdr3_aa: CASSPRGNLGTDTQYF; cdr3_nt: TGTGCCAGCTCACCACGGGGGAACCTTGGCACAGATACGCAGTATTTT
clone_size: -; d_call: -; cdr3_length: 14; v_call: TRBV6-6; j_call: TRBJ1-6; cdr3_aa: CASSHGRERSPLHF; cdr3_nt: TGTGCCAGCAGTCATGGTAGGGAGCGATCACCCCTCCACTTT